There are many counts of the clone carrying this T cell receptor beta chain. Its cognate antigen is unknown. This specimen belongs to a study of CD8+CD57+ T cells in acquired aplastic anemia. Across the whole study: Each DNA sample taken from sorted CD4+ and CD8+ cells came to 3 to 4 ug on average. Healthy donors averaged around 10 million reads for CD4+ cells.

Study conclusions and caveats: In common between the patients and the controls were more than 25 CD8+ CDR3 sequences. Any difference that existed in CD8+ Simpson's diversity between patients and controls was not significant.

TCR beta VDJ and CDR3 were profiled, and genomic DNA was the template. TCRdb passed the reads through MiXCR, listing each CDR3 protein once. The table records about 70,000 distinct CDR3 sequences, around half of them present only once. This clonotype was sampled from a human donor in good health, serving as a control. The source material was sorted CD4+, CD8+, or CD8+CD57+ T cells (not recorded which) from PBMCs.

In DNA form, the CDR3 reads TGTGCCAGCAGCGTAGTAAGGGTTGTTCGCACTGAAGCTTTCTTT. Amino acid sequence: CASSVVRVVRTEAFF. The chain links TRBV9 to TRBJ1-1; D gene uncertain. V was pared by 0 bases and J by 4 bases, with 13 bases between. The germline V gene has CDR1 SGDLS and CDR2 YYNGEE. The length of the CDR3 is 15 residues.